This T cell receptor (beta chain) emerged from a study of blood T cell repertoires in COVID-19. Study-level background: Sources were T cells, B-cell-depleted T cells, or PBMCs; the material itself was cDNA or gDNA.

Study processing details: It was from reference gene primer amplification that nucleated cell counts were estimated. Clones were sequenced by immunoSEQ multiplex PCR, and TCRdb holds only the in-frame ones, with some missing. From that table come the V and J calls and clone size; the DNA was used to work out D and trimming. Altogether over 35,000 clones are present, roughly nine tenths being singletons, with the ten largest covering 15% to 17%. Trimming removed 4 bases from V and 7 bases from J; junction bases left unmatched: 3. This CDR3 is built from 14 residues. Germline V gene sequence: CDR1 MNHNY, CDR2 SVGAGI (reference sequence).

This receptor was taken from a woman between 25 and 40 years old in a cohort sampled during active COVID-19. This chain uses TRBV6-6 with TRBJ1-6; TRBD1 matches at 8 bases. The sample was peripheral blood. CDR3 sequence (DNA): TGTGCCAGCAGTTGGACAGGGAGAAATTCACCCCTCCACTTT. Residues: CASSWTGRNSPLHF.